Listed below are T cell receptor beta chains from one sample, sequenced in a study of blood T cell repertoires in COVID-19. Only in-frame clones appear in the TCRdb table, and some are missing; sequencing was by immunoSEQ multiplex PCR. The profile shows 150,000 to 200,000 clones, around nine tenths of them singletons. Sequenced sample: peripheral blood. Receptors originate from a woman older than 75 with COVID-19, enrolled during active disease. CDR3s include the opening cysteine and the closing phenylalanine or tryptophan. Each record gives: J gene, clone size, V gene, D gene, CDR3 protein, CDR3 DNA. D genes are given only for firm matches. Clone size, where shown, is once, few, many, or a class for clones that have expanded.

j_gene: TRBJ2-3; abundance: NA; v_gene: TRBV29-1; d_gene: NA; CDR3aa: CSVVGDNASTDTQYF; CDR3nt: TGCAGCGTTGTAGGCGACAACGCTAGCACAGATACGCAGTATTTT
j_gene: TRBJ2-1; abundance: NA; v_gene: TRBV2; d_gene: TRBD1; CDR3aa: CASSGQGREQFF; CDR3nt: TGTGCCAGCAGCGGACAGGGAAGGGAGCAGTTCTTC
j_gene: TRBJ2-7; abundance: NA; v_gene: TRBV19; d_gene: NA; CDR3aa: CASRVGSEQYF; CDR3nt: TGTGCCAGTAGGGTGGGGAGCGAGCAGTACTTC
j_gene: TRBJ2-3; abundance: NA; v_gene: TRBV5-1; d_gene: NA; CDR3aa: CASSTSDRDTYTDTQYF; CDR3nt: TGCGCCAGCAGCACCTCCGACCGGGACACCTACACAGATACGCAGTATTTT
j_gene: TRBJ2-7; abundance: NA; v_gene: TRBV20-1; d_gene: TRBD1; CDR3aa: CSASQGTVYEQYF; CDR3nt: TGCAGTGCTAGTCAGGGGACAGTCTACGAGCAGTACTTC
j_gene: TRBJ1-1; abundance: once; v_gene: TRBV9; d_gene: NA; CDR3aa: CASSVVGATEAFF; CDR3nt: TGTGCCAGCAGCGTAGTGGGGGCAACTGAAGCTTTCTTT
j_gene: TRBJ1-5; abundance: NA; v_gene: TRBV19; d_gene: NA; CDR3aa: CASKWGQDSNQPQHF; CDR3nt: TGTGCCAGTAAATGGGGGCAAGATAGCAATCAGCCCCAGCATTTT
j_gene: TRBJ2-1; abundance: NA; v_gene: TRBV7-9; d_gene: TRBD2; CDR3aa: CASSLGAGGLNEQFF; CDR3nt: TGTGCCAGCAGCTTAGGAGCGGGAGGGCTAAATGAGCAGTTCTTC
j_gene: TRBJ1-5; abundance: NA; v_gene: TRBV18; d_gene: NA; CDR3aa: CASSTNPPSVINQPQHF; CDR3nt: TGTGCCAGCTCCACGAATCCCCCATCAGTGATCAATCAGCCCCAGCATTTT
j_gene: TRBJ1-5; abundance: NA; v_gene: TRBV6-5; d_gene: NA; CDR3aa: CASSYSGGAGNQPQHF; CDR3nt: TGTGCCAGCAGTTACTCGGGAGGTGCAGGCAATCAGCCCCAGCATTTT
j_gene: TRBJ2-1; abundance: NA; v_gene: TRBV9; d_gene: TRBD2; CDR3aa: CASSPRTSGSGEQFF; CDR3nt: TGTGCCAGCAGCCCTCGGACTAGCGGGAGCGGTGAGCAGTTCTTC
j_gene: TRBJ2-7; abundance: NA; v_gene: TRBV24-1; d_gene: TRBD1; CDR3aa: CATSDGTGRYEQYF; CDR3nt: TGTGCCACCAGTGATGGGACAGGGAGGTACGAGCAGTACTTC
j_gene: TRBJ2-7; abundance: NA; v_gene: TRBV7-2; d_gene: NA; CDR3aa: CASSLTQEGYEQYF; CDR3nt: TGTGCCAGCAGCTTAACCCAGGAAGGCTACGAGCAGTACTTC
j_gene: TRBJ1-3; abundance: NA; v_gene: TRBV28; d_gene: TRBD1; CDR3aa: CASSLGTVSGNTIYF; CDR3nt: TGTGCCAGCAGTTTAGGGACAGTCTCTGGAAACACCATATATTTT
j_gene: TRBJ1-1; abundance: NA; v_gene: TRBV18; d_gene: TRBD1; CDR3aa: CASSKGQGANTEAFF; CDR3nt: TGTGCCAGCTCCAAAGGACAGGGGGCGAACACTGAAGCTTTCTTT
j_gene: TRBJ1-6; abundance: NA; v_gene: TRBV5-1; d_gene: TRBD1; CDR3aa: CASSLSQGARNSPLHF; CDR3nt: TGCGCCAGCAGCTTGTCGCAGGGGGCGAGGAATTCACCCCTCCACTTT
j_gene: TRBJ2-7; abundance: NA; v_gene: TRBV21-1; d_gene: NA; CDR3aa: CASNGQGVRFLVYEQYF; CDR3nt: TGTGCCAGCAACGGACAGGGGGTAAGATTTTTGGTCTACGAGCAGTACTTC
j_gene: TRBJ1-5; abundance: NA; v_gene: TRBV5-1; d_gene: NA; CDR3aa: CASSLDQGTQPQHF; CDR3nt: TGCGCCAGCAGCTTGGATCAGGGGACACAGCCCCAGCATTTT